These 10 T cell receptor beta chains were sequenced from one sample in a study of response to subunit inactivated influenza vaccine. TCRdb reprocessed the RT-PCR reads via MiXCR and lists one record per CDR3 protein. The sample has over 300,000 distinct CDR3 sequences, roughly a fifth seen once. The specimen was PBMCs from blood, collected about 20 months after vaccination. These receptors all stem from a man between 50 and 70 years old who received an inactivated influenza vaccine.

As to this clonotype: This clone may be a read error of a much larger clone one base away. This chain links TRBV12-3 or TRBV12-4 with TRBJ1-2; D is perhaps TRBD1 (5 bases). CDR3 length equals 14 residues. The CDR3 region has the DNA TGTGCCAGCAGCCCAGGGCCAGCTAACTATGGCTACTCCTTC. Translated: CASSPGPANYGYSF.

V usage is TRBV12-3 or TRBV12-4 and J usage is TRBJ2-7; possibly TRBD2 for D (5 bases). This CDR3 contains 13 residues. V dropped 5 bases and J dropped 2 bases, with 10 bases sitting between them. CDR3 residues: CASSTGFTYEQYF. DNA of the CDR3: TGTGCCAGCAGTACGGGATTTACCTACGAGCAGTACTTC.

J is TRBJ1-5 and V is TRBV27; TRBD1 might be the D (5 bases). V lost 6 bases, J lost 7 bases, and 28 bases lay in between. Germline CDR1 MNHEY, CDR2 SMNVEV (reference sequence). This CDR3 has 18 amino acids. DNA for the CDR3: TGTGCCAGCAGCCTTACCCACGTGGGGGTAACCACCGGACAGCCCCAGCATTTT. Translated: CASSLTHVGVTTGQPQHF.

The V and J genes are TRBV10-3 and TRBJ2-2; the match to TRBD1 covers 8 bases. CDR3 length equals 15 residues. Per germline, CDR1 ENHRY and CDR2 SYGVKD. With V trimmed by 10 bases and J by 2 bases, 9 bases remained unmatched. The CDR3 nucleotides are TGTGCCACGGAACCGGACAGGGAAAACACCGGGGAGCTGTTTTTT. This translates into CATEPDRENTGELFF.

This chain joins TRBV18 and TRBJ2-4, with D possibly matching TRBD2 (5 bases). The CDR3 runs 16 residues. Germline CDR1 is KGHSH and CDR2 is LQKENI. Trimming shortened V by 3 bases and J by 0 bases, and 12 bases separated the two germline ends. The CDR3 loop is CASSPRGSLAKNIQYF. For the CDR3, the DNA is TGTGCCAGCTCACCTCGGGGTAGCCTAGCCAAAAACATTCAGTACTTC.

This clonotype showed up just a few times. This rearrangement joins TRBV28 to TRBJ2-7; TRBD1 agrees at 8 bases. This CDR3 is 15 amino acids long. Per germline, CDR1 MDHEN and CDR2 SYDVKM. Trimming cost V 3 bases and J 2 bases; bases outside gene matches: 6. This CDR3 is CASSLAGTGTYEQYF. CDR3 nucleotides: TGTGCCAGCAGTTTGGCCGGGACAGGAACCTACGAGCAGTACTTC.

This clonotype was seen ten or more times. The DNA of the CDR3 is TGTGCCAGCAGTAACCGGGGGAGTCGTGGCTACACCTTC. It is translated as CASSNRGSRGYTF. This chain links TRBV12-3 or TRBV12-4 with TRBJ1-2, with D possibly TRBD1 on 5 matching bases. V was clipped by 5 bases and J by 7 bases, with 14 bases between them. This CDR3 contains 13 residues.

The sample holds one count of this clonotype. The chain has TRBV20-1 and TRBJ2-3; 9 nucleotides match TRBD2. CDR1 is DFQATT, CDR2 SNEGSKA, per germline (reference sequence). This CDR3 region has 15 residues. V was pared by 5 bases and J by 5 bases, with 11 bases of the junction left unmatched. CDR3 residues: CSAPPVAGVGDTQYF. CDR3 DNA: TGCAGTGCTCCCCCAGTAGCGGGAGTAGGAGATACGCAGTATTTT.

This clonotype was detected only a few times. This chain joins TRBV29-1 and TRBJ2-3, with a tentative D call TRBD2 (6 bases). The CDR3 extends over 12 amino acids. Trimming pared 4 bases from V and 10 bases from J, leaving 15 bases between. Germline CDR1 SQVTM, CDR2 ANQGSEA. DNA for the CDR3: TGCAGCGTTGTTTTGGGGGGTAGGTCGCAGTATTTT. This codes for CSVVLGGRSQYF.

The V gene is TRBV6-1, the J gene TRBJ1-1; TRBD1 is a possible D gene (5 bases). The ends were cut back, 2 bases at V and 4 bases at J, with 11 bases in the middle. CDR3 size: 14 residues. The germline V gene encodes CDR1 MNHNS and CDR2 SASEGT. The DNA for the CDR3 is TGTGCCAGCAGTGAATTGGGGGGTGTCACTGAAGCTTTCTTT. It specifies CASSELGGVTEAFF.